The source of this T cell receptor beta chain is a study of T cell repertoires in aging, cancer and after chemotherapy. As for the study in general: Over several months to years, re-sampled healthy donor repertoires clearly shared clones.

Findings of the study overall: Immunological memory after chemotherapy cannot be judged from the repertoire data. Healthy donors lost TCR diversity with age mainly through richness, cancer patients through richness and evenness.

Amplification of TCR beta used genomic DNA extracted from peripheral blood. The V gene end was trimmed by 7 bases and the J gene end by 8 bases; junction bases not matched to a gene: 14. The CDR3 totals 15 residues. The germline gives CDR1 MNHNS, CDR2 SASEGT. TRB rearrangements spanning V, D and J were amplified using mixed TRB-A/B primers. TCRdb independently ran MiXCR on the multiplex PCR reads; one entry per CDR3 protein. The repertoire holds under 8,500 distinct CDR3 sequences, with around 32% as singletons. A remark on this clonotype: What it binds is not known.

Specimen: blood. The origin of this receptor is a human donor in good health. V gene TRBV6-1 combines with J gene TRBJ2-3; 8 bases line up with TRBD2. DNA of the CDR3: TGTGCCAGCACTTCCAGCGGGGGAGCACAGATTACGCAGTATTTT. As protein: CASTSSGGAQITQYF.